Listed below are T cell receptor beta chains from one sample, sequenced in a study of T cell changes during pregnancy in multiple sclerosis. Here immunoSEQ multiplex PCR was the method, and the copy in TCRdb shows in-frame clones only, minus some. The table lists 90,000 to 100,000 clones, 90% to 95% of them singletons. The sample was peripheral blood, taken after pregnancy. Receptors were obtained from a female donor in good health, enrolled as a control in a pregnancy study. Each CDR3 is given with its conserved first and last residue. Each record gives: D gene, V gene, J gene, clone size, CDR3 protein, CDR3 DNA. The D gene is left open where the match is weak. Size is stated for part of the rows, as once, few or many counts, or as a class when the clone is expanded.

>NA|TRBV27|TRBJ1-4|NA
CASSFRGSATNEKLFF
TGTGCCAGCAGTTTCCGGGGGTCTGCAACTAATGAAAAACTGTTTTTT
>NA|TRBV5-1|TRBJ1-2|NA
CASSLGLQGWYGYTF
TGCGCCAGCAGCTTGGGACTGCAGGGATGGTATGGCTACACCTTC
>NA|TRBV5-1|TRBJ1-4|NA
CASSLGGHHATNEKLFF
TGCGCCAGCAGCTTGGGAGGTCACCACGCAACTAATGAAAAACTGTTTTTT
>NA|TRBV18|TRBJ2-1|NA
CASSPPRQPSSYNEQFF
TGTGCCAGCTCACCTCCGAGGCAGCCGAGCTCCTACAATGAGCAGTTCTTC
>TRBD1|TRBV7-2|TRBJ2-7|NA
CASSSWGQTYEQYF
TGTGCCAGCAGTTCTTGGGGACAGACCTACGAGCAGTACTTC
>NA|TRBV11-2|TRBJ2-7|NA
CASRSPGHNHYEQYF
TGTGCCAGCAGGTCCCCGGGACATAATCACTACGAGCAGTACTTC
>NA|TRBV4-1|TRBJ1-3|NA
CASSQGQGYTIYF
TGCGCCAGCAGCCAAGGGCAGGGCTACACCATATATTTT
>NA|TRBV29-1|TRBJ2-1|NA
CSVEGGGAYNEQFF
TGCAGCGTTGAAGGTGGCGGAGCATACAATGAGCAGTTCTTC
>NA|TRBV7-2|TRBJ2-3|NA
CASSLYTDTQYF
TGTGCCAGCAGCTTATACACAGATACGCAGTATTTT
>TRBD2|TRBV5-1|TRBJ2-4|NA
CASSSKRGGPKNIQYF
TGCGCCAGCAGCTCCAAGCGGGGGGGCCCCAAAAACATTCAGTACTTC
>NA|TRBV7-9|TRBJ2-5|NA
CASSALGGRTEETQYF
TGTGCCAGCAGCGCCCTAGGGGGTCGAACGGAAGAGACCCAGTACTTC
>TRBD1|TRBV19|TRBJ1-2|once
CASSKGQGAGGYTF
TGTGCCAGTAGTAAGGGCCAGGGGGCTGGCGGCTACACCTTC
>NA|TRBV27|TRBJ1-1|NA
CASRARGNTEAFF
TGTGCCAGCCGTGCCCGGGGGAACACTGAAGCTTTCTTT
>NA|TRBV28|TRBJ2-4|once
CASSLFAVVAIQYF
TGTGCCAGCAGTTTGTTTGCAGTTGTGGCCATTCAGTACTTC
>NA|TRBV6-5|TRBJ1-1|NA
CASSYSGPTEAFF
TGTGCCAGCAGTTACTCGGGGCCCACTGAAGCTTTCTTT
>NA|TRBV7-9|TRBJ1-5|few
CASSPDGQPQHF
TGTGCCAGCAGCCCTGACGGGCAGCCCCAGCATTTT
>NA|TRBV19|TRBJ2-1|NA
CASSRQGSSSYNEQFF
TGTGCCAGTAGTAGGCAGGGGAGTAGCTCCTACAATGAGCAGTTCTTC
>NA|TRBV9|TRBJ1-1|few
CASSAPGRATEAFF
TGTGCCAGCAGCGCACCAGGGAGGGCCACTGAAGCTTTCTTT
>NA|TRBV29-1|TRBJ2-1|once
CSVVRDEQFF
TGCAGCGTAGTCCGGGATGAGCAGTTCTTC
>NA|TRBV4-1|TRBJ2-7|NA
CASSQVRGSYEQYF
TGCGCCAGCAGCCAAGTCAGGGGTTCCTACGAGCAGTACTTC
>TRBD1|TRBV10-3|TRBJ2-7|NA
CAIRGQGIGRSPYEQYF
TGTGCCATCAGGGGACAGGGGATCGGTCGCTCCCCCTACGAGCAGTACTTC
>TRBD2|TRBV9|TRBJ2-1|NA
CASSVGLAEYNEQFF
TGTGCCAGCAGCGTTGGACTAGCGGAATACAATGAGCAGTTCTTC
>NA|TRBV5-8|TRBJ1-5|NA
CASSLGQKNQPQHF
TGTGCCAGCAGCCTAGGTCAGAAGAATCAGCCCCAGCATTTT
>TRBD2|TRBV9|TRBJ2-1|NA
CASSVGASGGPYNEQFF
TGTGCCAGCAGCGTAGGAGCTAGCGGGGGTCCCTACAATGAGCAGTTCTTC
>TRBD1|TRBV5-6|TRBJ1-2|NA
CASTPGQAQNYGYTF
TGTGCCAGCACCCCCGGACAGGCTCAAAACTATGGCTACACCTTC
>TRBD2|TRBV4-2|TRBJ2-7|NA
CASSLAGAYEQYF
TGTGCCAGCAGCCTGGCGGGGGCCTACGAGCAGTACTTC
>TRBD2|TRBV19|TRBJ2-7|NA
CASSHTRTSRVYEQYF
TGTGCCAGTAGTCACACTCGGACTAGCAGAGTCTACGAGCAGTACTTC
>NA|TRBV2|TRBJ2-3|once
CASSESGDTQYF
TGTGCCAGCAGTGAATCGGGTGATACGCAGTATTTT
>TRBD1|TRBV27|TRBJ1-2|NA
CASGTGIPKLSGYTF
TGTGCCAGCGGGACAGGGATCCCGAAATTAAGTGGCTACACCTTC